The T cell receptor (beta chain) under discussion was sequenced for a study of blood T cell repertoires in COVID-19. Overall study: The study drew acute and convalescent COVID-19 samples from the United States, Italy and Spain. Sources were T cells, B-cell-depleted T cells, or PBMCs; the material itself was cDNA or gDNA.

V lost 4 bases and J lost 0; bases outside the gene matches: 5. In germline, CDR1 is SNHLY, CDR2 FYNNEI. This CDR3 is built from 15 residues. Per the original methods: Amplification from reference gene primers served as the basis for estimated nucleated cell counts. TCRdb keeps only in-frame clones here, not all; method: immunoSEQ multiplex PCR. From that table come the V and J calls and clone size; the DNA was used to work out D and trimming. The data show around 86,000 clones, approximately 85% seen once. This clonotype was sampled from a human donor in a cohort sampled during active COVID-19. The source material was peripheral blood. J is TRBJ2-7 and V is TRBV2, with 8 bases fitting TRBD2. The CDR3 spells CASSAFSGASYEQYF. As DNA, the CDR3 is TGTGCCAGCAGTGCTTTTAGCGGGGCCTCCTACGAGCAGTACTTC.